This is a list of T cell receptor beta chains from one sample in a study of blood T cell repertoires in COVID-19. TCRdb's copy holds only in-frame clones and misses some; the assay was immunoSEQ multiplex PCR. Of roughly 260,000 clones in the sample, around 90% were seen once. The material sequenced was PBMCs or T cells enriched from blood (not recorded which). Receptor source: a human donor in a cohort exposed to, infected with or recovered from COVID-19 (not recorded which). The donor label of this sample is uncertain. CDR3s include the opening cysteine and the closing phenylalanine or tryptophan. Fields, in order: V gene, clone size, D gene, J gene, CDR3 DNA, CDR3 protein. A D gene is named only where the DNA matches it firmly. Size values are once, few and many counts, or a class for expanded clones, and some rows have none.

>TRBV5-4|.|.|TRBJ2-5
TGTGCCAGCAGCTTCGGACTGGAGGAGACCCAGTACTTC
CASSFGLEETQYF
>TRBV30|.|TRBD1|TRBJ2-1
TGTGCCTGGAGTGCAGGACAGGGGATCAATGAGCAGTTCTTC
CAWSAGQGINEQFF
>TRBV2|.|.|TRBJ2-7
TGTGCCAGCAGTGTGGGGACAGAGCAGTACTTC
CASSVGTEQYF
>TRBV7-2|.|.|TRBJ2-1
TGTGCCAGCAGCTTAGGGGGCTCCCTGAGCTCCTACAATGAGCAGTTCTTC
CASSLGGSLSSYNEQFF
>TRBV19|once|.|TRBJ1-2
TGTGCCTCGGGGGACTATGGCTACACCTTC
CASGDYGYTF
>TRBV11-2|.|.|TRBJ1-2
TGTGCCAGCAGCTCACTCAAGAGACAGTTATATGGCTACACCTTC
CASSSLKRQLYGYTF
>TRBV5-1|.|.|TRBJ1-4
TGCGCCAGCAGCCCGCTAAGGGGTGATAGTGAAAAACTGTTTTTT
CASSPLRGDSEKLFF
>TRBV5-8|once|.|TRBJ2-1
TGTGCCACGACCACCCCTGCCCAGGGCAATGAGCAGTTCTTC
CATTTPAQGNEQFF
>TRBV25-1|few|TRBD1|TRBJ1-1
TGTGCCAGCGGAGGACAGGGAAATACTGAAGCTTTCTTT
CASGGQGNTEAFF
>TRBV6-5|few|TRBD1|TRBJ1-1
TGTGCCAGCAGTAAGGAGACAGGGGTAACTGAAGCTTTCTTT
CASSKETGVTEAFF
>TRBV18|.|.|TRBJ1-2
TGTGCCAGCTCACCAGTGGGCCGAGCTAACTATGGCTACACCTTC
CASSPVGRANYGYTF
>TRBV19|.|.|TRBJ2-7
TGTGCCAGTAGTATGGGCAGGGGCAACGAGCAGTACTTC
CASSMGRGNEQYF
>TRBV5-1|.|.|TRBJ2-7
TGCGCCAGCAGCTTGGGACAGGAGAGGGCCTCCTACGAGCAGTACTTC
CASSLGQERASYEQYF